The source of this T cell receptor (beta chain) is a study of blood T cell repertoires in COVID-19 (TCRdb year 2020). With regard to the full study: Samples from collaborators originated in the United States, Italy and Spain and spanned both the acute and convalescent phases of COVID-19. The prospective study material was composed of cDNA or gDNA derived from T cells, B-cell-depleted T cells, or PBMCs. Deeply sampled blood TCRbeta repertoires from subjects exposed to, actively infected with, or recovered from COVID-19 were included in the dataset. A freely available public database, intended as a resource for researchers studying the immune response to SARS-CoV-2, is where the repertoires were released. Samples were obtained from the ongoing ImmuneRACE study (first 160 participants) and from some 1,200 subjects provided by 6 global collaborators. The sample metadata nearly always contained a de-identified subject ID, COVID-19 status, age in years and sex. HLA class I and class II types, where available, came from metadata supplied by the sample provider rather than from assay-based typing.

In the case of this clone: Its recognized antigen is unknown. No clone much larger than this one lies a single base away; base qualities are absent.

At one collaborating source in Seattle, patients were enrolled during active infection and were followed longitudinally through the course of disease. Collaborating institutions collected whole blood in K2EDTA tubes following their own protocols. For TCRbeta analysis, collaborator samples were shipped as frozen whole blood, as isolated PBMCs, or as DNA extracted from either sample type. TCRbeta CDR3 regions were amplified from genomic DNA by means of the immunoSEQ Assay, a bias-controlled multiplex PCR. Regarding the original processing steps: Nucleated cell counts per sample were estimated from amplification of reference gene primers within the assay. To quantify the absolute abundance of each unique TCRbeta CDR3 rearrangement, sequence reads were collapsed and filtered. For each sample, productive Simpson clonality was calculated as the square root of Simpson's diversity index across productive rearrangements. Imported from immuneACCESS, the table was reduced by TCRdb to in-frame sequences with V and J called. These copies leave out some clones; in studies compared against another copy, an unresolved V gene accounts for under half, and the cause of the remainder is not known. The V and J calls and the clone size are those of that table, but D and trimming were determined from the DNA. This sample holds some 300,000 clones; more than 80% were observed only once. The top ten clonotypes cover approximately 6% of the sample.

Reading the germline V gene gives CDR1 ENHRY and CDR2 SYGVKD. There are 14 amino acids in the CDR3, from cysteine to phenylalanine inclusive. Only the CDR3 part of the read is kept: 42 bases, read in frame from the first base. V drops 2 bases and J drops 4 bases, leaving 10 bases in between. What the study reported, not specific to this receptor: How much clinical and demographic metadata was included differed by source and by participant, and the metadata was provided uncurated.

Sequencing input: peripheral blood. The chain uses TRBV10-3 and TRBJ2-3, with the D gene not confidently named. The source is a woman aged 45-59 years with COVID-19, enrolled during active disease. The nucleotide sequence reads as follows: TGTGCCATCAGTGAGATGTCCGGTTCAGATACGCAGTATTTT. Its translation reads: CAISEMSGSDTQYF.